These 25 T cell receptor beta chains share one sample of origin, sequenced in a study of blood T cell repertoires in COVID-19 (dated by TCRdb to the early 2020s). Library prep was done by the immunoSEQ multiplex PCR assay. TCRdb took over this immuneACCESS table, retaining in-frame rearrangements with V and J assigned. Such tables are incomplete; in checked studies, under half of the missing clones stem from an unresolved V gene, and the remainder is unexplained. This sample lists more than 95,000 clones; about four fifths were detected once. In total, the top ten clones hold about 10% of the sample. The source material was peripheral blood. Every receptor here comes from a man aged 60 to 69 with acute or convalescent COVID-19.

The chain carries TRBV7-9 and TRBJ1-5, with D maybe TRBD1 (5 bases). Trimming took off 5 bases at V and 0 bases at J, with 17 bases between the two ends. This CDR3 is built from 17 residues. The germline V gene has CDR1 SEHNR and CDR2 FQNEAQ (reference sequence). The DNA for the CDR3 is TGTGCCAGCAGCCACTTTGGGGGGGATTATAGCAATCAGCCCCAGCATTTT. It specifies CASSHFGGDYSNQPQHF.

The CDR3 DNA sequence: TGTGCCAGCAGTTACTCTGGGACAGGAGGATACGAGCAGTACTTC. Protein product: CASSYSGTGGYEQYF. The J gene is TRBJ2-7, the V gene TRBV6-5, with 8 bases that match TRBD1. Germline V gene lookup returns CDR1 MNHEY and CDR2 SVGAGI. The CDR3 has 15 amino acids. The V and J ends lost 0 bases and 4 bases, in that order; junction bases with no gene match: 5.

V usage is TRBV30 and J usage is TRBJ2-3; possible D gene TRBD1, 5 bases. V was clipped by 2 bases and J by 5 bases, with 5 bases between them. This CDR3 is built from 11 residues. Germline V lookup: CDR1 GTSNPN, CDR2 SVGIG (reference sequence). In DNA, the CDR3 is TGTGCCTGGAGTAGGGGAGATACGCAGTATTTT. As protein: CAWSRGDTQYF.

This clone was recorded once. This rearrangement joins TRBV27 to TRBJ1-2; D gene unclear. The germline CDR1 and CDR2 sequences are MNHEY and SMNVEV (reference sequence). The CDR3 extends over 14 amino acids. Deletions cut 3 bases from V and 8 bases from J, with 16 bases between. CDR3 region: CASSFSSGVGGYTF. CDR3 bases: TGTGCCAGCAGTTTTTCATCGGGAGTAGGAGGCTACACCTTC.

The CDR3, as DNA: TGTGCCAGCAGCCAAAGGATACTAGCGGAACCCGATAGCACAGATACGCAGTATTTT. Its protein product is CASSQRILAEPDSTDTQYF. The rearrangement links TRBV3-1 (or the pseudogene TRBV3-2) to TRBJ2-3; 8 bases align to TRBD2. V dropped 2 bases and J dropped 0; count of bases not matched to a gene: 13. This CDR3 is built from 19 residues. CDR1 and CDR2 (germline): LGHDT, YNNKEL (reference sequence).

The chain links TRBV10-3 to TRBJ2-2; the match to TRBD1 covers 12 bases. Trimming at V came to 4 bases and at J to 5 bases, leaving 2 bases not matched to a gene. Germline assignment: CDR1 ENHRY and CDR2 SYGVKD. CDR3 length: 15 residues. CDR3 DNA: TGTGCCATCAGTGGGGACAGGGGGCTAACCGGGGAGCTGTTTTTT. It translates to CAISGDRGLTGELFF.

V gene TRBV3-1 (or the pseudogene TRBV3-2) combines with J gene TRBJ2-2; D possibly corresponds to TRBD2 (5 bases). The length of the CDR3 is 16 residues. From germline, CDR1 is LGHDT and CDR2 YNNKEL (reference sequence). The ends were cut back, 4 bases at V and 7 bases at J, with 19 bases in the middle. The CDR3, as DNA: TGTGCCAGCAGCCCGACCGATAGCGCCTTGGGCGGGGAGCTGTTTTTT. It encodes CASSPTDSALGGELFF.

The chain couples TRBV6-5 to TRBJ2-7; 9 bases map to TRBD1. Germline CDR1 and CDR2: MNHEY and SVGAGI. After removal of 2 bases from V and 7 bases from J, the junction contained 6 bases not matched to a gene. There are 14 residues in the CDR3. In nucleotides, the CDR3 is TGTGCCAGCAGTTACACAGGGGGCCGGAGGGAGCAGTACTTC. Protein: CASSYTGGRREQYF.

The chain combines TRBV6-5 with TRBJ1-3; 8 bases are shared with TRBD1. Germline-derived CDR1 and CDR2 are MNHEY and SVGAGI. There are 14 residues in the CDR3. J lost 8 bases, V lost 9 bases, and 12 bases had no gene match. The CDR3 bases are TGTGCCAGTGAGGACAGGGCGGTGTCGGACACCATATATTTT. This encodes CASEDRAVSDTIYF.

The chain joins TRBV28 to TRBJ2-1; D might be TRBD2 (6 bases). CDR3 size: 16 residues. V was clipped by 1 base and J by 4 bases, with 14 bases between them. Germline assignment: CDR1 MDHEN and CDR2 SYDVKM. In DNA, the CDR3 is TGTGCCAGCAGTTTATCGGCTCGGGAGAAATACAATGAGCAGTTCTTC. Its protein is CASSLSAREKYNEQFF.

J is TRBJ1-3 and V is TRBV19; D gene uncertain. The germline V and J ends were trimmed by 7 bases and 7 bases, with 14 bases remaining between them. CDR1 and CDR2 (germline): LNHDA, SQIVND (reference sequence). The length of the CDR3 is 13 residues. The CDR3 DNA follows: TGTGCCAGTACTCTACCCGGGTGGAACACCATATATTTT. It yields the protein CASTLPGWNTIYF. Full variable domain (missing parts from reference TRBV19 and TRBJ1-3): DGGITQSPKYLFRKEGQNVTLSCEQNLNHDAMYWYRQDPGQGLRLIYYSQIVNDFQKGDIAEGYSVSREKKESFPLTVTSAQKNPTAFYLCASTLPGWNTIYFGEGSWLTVV.

The chain carries TRBV27 and TRBJ2-1; D is unclear. The CDR3 runs 12 residues. Germline CDR1 reads MNHEY; CDR2 reads SMNVEV (reference sequence). Trimming took off 5 bases at V and 8 bases at J, with 10 bases between the two ends. The CDR3: CASSRNRDEQFF. CDR3 DNA sequence: TGTGCCAGCAGTCGGAATCGGGATGAGCAGTTCTTC.

The genes are TRBV5-4 and TRBJ2-5; 11 bases are shared with TRBD2. From germline, CDR1 is SGHNT and CDR2 YYREEE (reference sequence). CDR3 length equals 15 residues. Trimming cost V 4 bases and J 5 bases; bases outside gene matches: 7. CDR3 nucleotides: TGTGCCAGCAGCATTAGCGGGAGGGCCGTCGAGACCCAGTACTTC. It specifies CASSISGRAVETQYF.

CDR3 sequence (DNA): TGTGCCACCAGTGATTCCCCTTCTACGACGGGGAGCTCAGATACGCAGTATTTT. Residues: CATSDSPSTTGSSDTQYF. V usage is TRBV24-1 and J usage is TRBJ2-3, with D possibly matching TRBD2 (5 bases). V lost 2 bases and J 4 bases, leaving 21 bases between the germline ends. Germline CDR1 KGHDR, CDR2 SFDVKD. The CDR3 has 18 amino acids.

The genes are TRBV27 and TRBJ1-1; D might be TRBD1 (5 bases). The CDR3 length is 13 residues. Trimming stripped 5 bases from V and 3 bases from J, with 10 bases between. Germline V gene sequence: CDR1 MNHEY, CDR2 SMNVEV (reference sequence). CDR3 DNA sequence: TGTGCCAGCAGTGGGGGACTCCACACTGAAGCTTTCTTT. Encoded protein: CASSGGLHTEAFF.

The rearrangement joins TRBV24-1 to TRBJ2-3; D unclear. The CDR3 runs to 14 residues. Germline V gene data show CDR1 as KGHDR and CDR2 as SFDVKD. V was trimmed by 3 bases and J by 10 bases, leaving 16 bases between them. CDR3 region: CATSDRSSAASQYF. CDR3 coding DNA: TGTGCCACCAGTGATAGGAGCAGCGCAGCTTCGCAGTATTTT.

The chain links TRBV6-6 to TRBJ2-5, with TRBD2 identical over 8 bases. Germline V lookup: CDR1 MNHNY, CDR2 SVGAGI (reference sequence). The CDR3 loop spans 16 amino acids. V dropped 0 bases and J dropped 5; count of bases not matched to a gene: 8. The CDR3 nucleotides read TGTGCCAGCAGTTACTCCAAGGGTAGCGGGACTGAGACCCAGTACTTC. Residues: CASSYSKGSGTETQYF.

The V call is TRBV27, the J call TRBJ1-4; D gene uncertain. V shed 4 bases and J shed 0 bases, with 9 bases lying between them. CDR1 MNHEY and CDR2 SMNVEV come from the germline V gene (reference sequence). The CDR3 extends over 15 amino acids. The DNA for the CDR3 is TGTGCCAGCAGTTCCGGGGATGCAACTAATGAAAAACTGTTTTTT. It encodes CASSSGDATNEKLFF.

The count of this clone is one. The chain employs TRBV5-1 and TRBJ1-2, with 9 positions matching TRBD1. V gave up 3 bases and J gave up 8 bases; unmatched junction bases: 11. CDR3 length equals 15 residues. Germline-derived CDR1 and CDR2 are SGHRS and YFSETQ. This chain's CDR3 is CASSSQLQGANGYTF. CDR3 coding DNA: TGCGCCAGCAGCTCTCAACTACAGGGGGCTAACGGCTACACCTTC.

This clone was counted a single time. The chain has TRBV27 and TRBJ1-4; D gene unclear. Germline lookup yields CDR1 MNHEY and CDR2 SMNVEV (reference sequence). This CDR3 is built from 15 residues. The V end lost 6 bases, the J end lost 5 bases, and 16 bases lay between the germline ends. The CDR3 nucleotides are TGTGCCAGCAGCCCATCGGTAGTATTAAATGAAAAACTGTTTTTT. This translates into CASSPSVVLNEKLFF.

The rearrangement joins TRBV18 to TRBJ2-7; a weak D match, TRBD1 (5 bases). Germline CDR1 and CDR2: KGHSH and LQKENI. This CDR3 has 14 amino acids. Trimming removed 3 bases at V and 2 bases at J, with 11 bases between. The CDR3 is CASSPLQVTYEQYF. The CDR3 region has the DNA TGTGCCAGCTCACCGCTACAGGTTACCTACGAGCAGTACTTC.

This rearrangement joins TRBV11-3 to TRBJ2-1, with TRBD2 matching over 14 bases. Germline lookup yields CDR1 SGHNT and CDR2 YENEEA. There are 17 residues in the CDR3. The trim removed 1 base at V and 5 bases at J, leaving 4 bases unmatched. The CDR3 DNA is TGTGCCAGCAGCTTAGGGACTAGCGGGAGGTTAAACAATGAGCAGTTCTTC. Protein: CASSLGTSGRLNNEQFF.

Details on this clone: The same CDR3 arises from other DNA sequences in this sample as well. The chain links TRBV19 to TRBJ1-6, with D hard to call. CDR1 is LNHDA and CDR2 is SQIVND in the germline V gene (reference sequence). The V and J ends lost 3 bases and 7 bases respectively, with 4 bases between them. The CDR3 loop spans 12 amino acids. The CDR3, as DNA: TGTGCCAGTAGTATCAGAAATTCACCCCTCCACTTT. Encoded protein: CASSIRNSPLHF.

The V call is TRBV21-1, the J call TRBJ1-3; the DNA was not used to check the table's D call, TRBD1. TRBV21-1 constitutes a pseudogene. The CDR3 is 19 residues long. Here the CDR3 reads CASSYKVKNDRASGNTIYF. In DNA form, the CDR3 reads TGTGCCAGCAGTTACAAAGTAAAGAATGACAGGGCCTCTGGAAACACCATATATTTT.

The V and J genes are TRBV3-1 (or the pseudogene TRBV3-2) and TRBJ1-3; D remains unclear. V lost 0 bases and J lost 0, with 6 bases in between. CDR1 and CDR2 from the germline V gene are LGHDT and YNNKEL (reference sequence). There are 15 residues in the CDR3. CDR3 sequence reads: CASSQDNYSGNTIYF. The CDR3 coding sequence is TGTGCCAGCAGCCAAGATAATTACTCTGGAAACACCATATATTTT.